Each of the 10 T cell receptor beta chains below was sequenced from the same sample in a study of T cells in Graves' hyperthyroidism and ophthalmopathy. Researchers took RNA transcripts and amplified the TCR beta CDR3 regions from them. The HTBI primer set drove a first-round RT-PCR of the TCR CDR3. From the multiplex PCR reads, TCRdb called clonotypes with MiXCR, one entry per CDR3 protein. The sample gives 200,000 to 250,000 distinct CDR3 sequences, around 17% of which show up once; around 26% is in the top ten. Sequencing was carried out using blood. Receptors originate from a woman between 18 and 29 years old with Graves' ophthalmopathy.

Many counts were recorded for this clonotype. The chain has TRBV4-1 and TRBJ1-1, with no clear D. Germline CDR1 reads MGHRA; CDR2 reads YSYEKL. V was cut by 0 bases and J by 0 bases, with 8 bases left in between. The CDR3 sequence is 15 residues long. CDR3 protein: CASSQEGGVNTEAFF. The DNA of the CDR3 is TGCGCCAGCAGCCAAGAGGGTGGGGTGAACACTGAAGCTTTCTTT.

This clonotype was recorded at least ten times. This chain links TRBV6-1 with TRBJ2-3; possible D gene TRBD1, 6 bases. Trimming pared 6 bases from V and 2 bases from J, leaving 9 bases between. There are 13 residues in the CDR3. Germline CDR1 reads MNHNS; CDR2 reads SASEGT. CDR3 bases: TGTGCCAGCAGCAACAGGGACACAGATACGCAGTATTTT. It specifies CASSNRDTDTQYF.

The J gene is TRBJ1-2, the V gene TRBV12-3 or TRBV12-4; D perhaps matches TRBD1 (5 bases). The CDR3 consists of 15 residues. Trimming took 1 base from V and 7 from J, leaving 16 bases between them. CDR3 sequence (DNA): TGTGCCAGCAGTTTAGGGTCGCAGGGCGACGGTGGCTACACCTTC. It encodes CASSLGSQGDGGYTF.

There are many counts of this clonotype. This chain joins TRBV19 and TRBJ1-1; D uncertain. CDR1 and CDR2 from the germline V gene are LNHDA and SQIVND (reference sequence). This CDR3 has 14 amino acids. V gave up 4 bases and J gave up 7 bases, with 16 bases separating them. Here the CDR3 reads CASSRLGPKGEAFF. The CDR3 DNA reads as TGTGCCAGTAGTAGGTTAGGCCCGAAGGGTGAAGCTTTCTTT.

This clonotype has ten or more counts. The CDR3: CASRRRGPDSGANVLTF. The CDR3 DNA follows: TGTGCCAGCAGAAGAAGGGGCCCTGACTCTGGGGCCAACGTCCTGACTTTC. The V gene is TRBV27, the J gene TRBJ2-6; TRBD1 might be the D (5 bases). Trimming took 6 bases from V and 0 from J, leaving 15 bases between them. The CDR3 is 17 amino acids. CDR1 is MNHEY, CDR2 SMNVEV, per germline (reference sequence). Variable domain in full (rest from reference TRBV27 and TRBJ2-6): EAQVTQNPRYLITVTGKKLTVTCSQNMNHEYMSWYRQDPGLGLRQIYYSMNVEVTDKGDVPEGYKVSRKEKRNFPLILESPSPNQTSLYFCASRRRGPDSGANVLTFGAGSRLTVL.

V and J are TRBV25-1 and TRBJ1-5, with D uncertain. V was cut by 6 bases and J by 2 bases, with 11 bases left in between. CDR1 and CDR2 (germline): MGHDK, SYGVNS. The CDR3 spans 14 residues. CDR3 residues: CASRLRVGNQPQHF. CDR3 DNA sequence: TGTGCCAGCAGGCTTAGGGTGGGCAATCAGCCCCAGCATTTT.

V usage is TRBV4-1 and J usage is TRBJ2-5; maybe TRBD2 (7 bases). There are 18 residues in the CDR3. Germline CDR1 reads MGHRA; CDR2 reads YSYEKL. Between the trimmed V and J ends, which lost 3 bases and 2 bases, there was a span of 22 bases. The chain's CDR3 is CASSQTSGTGTIQETQYF. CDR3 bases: TGCGCCAGCAGCCAGACATCTGGAACAGGGACTATACAAGAGACCCAGTACTTC.

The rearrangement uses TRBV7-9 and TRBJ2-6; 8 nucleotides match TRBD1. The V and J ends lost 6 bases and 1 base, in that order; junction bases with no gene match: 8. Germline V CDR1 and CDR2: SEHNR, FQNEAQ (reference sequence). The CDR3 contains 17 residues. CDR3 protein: CASRLRDRSSGANVLTF. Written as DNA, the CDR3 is TGTGCCAGCAGACTCCGGGACAGGTCTTCTGGGGCCAACGTCCTGACTTTC. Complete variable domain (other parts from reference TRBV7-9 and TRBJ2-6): DTGVSQNPRHKITKRGQNVTFRCDPISEHNRLYWYRQTLGQGPEFLTYFQNEAQLEKSRLLSDRFSAERPKGSFSTLEIQRTEQGDSAMYLCASRLRDRSSGANVLTFGAGSRLTVL.

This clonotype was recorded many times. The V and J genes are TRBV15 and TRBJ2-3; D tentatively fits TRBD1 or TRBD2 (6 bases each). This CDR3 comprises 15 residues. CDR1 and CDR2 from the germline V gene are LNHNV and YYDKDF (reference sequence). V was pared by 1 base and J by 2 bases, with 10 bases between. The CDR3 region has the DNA TGTGCCACCAGCAGAGCCCGGGGGCCCACAGATACGCAGTATTTT. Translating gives CATSRARGPTDTQYF.

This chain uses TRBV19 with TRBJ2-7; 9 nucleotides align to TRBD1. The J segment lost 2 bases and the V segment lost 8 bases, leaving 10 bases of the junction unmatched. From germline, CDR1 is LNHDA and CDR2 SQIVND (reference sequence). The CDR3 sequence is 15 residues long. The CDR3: CASGKPGQGTYEQYF. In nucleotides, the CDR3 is TGTGCCAGTGGTAAACCGGGACAGGGAACCTACGAGCAGTACTTC.